A selection of T cell receptor beta chains follows, all from one sample in a study of T cell repertoires in cytomegalovirus infection. TCRdb re-analysed the reads in MiXCR, keeping a single row per CDR3 protein. The sample has 300,000 or so distinct CDR3 sequences, just under 25% seen once. No antigen has been identified for these receptors. The input for sequencing was cultured PBMCs, taken from culture after CMV antigen stimulation. The receptors were gathered from a human donor in good health (CMV status not recorded). Some clones in this sample may be carry-over from other donors' samples. CDR3s include the opening cysteine and the closing phenylalanine or tryptophan. The D gene is left open where the match is weak. A row's size may be missing; if present it is once, few, many or a size class.

d_gene,v_gene,abundance,j_gene,CDR3aa,CDR3nt
-,TRBV7-2,many,TRBJ2-1,CASSWLHNEQFF,TGTGCCAGCAGCTGGTTGCACAATGAGCAGTTCTTC
TRBD1,TRBV7-2,many,TRBJ1-2,CASRTGDSYGYTF,TGTGCCAGCAGGACAGGGGATAGCTATGGCTACACCTTC
-,TRBV6-2/TRBV6-3,few,TRBJ2-2,CASSPRGDNQAGELFF,TGTGCCAGCAGCCCCAGGGGCGACAACCAAGCCGGGGAGCTGTTTTTT
TRBD1,TRBV7-2,many,TRBJ1-6,CASSIPTGTVYNSPLHF,TGTGCCAGCAGCATCCCTACCGGGACAGTGTATAATTCACCCCTCCACTTT
-,TRBV27,-,TRBJ2-5,CASGFPQETQYF,TGTGCCAGCGGCTTTCCTCAAGAGACCCAGTACTTC
-,TRBV4-3,-,TRBJ2-3,CASSQDITFPDTQYF,TGCGCCAGCAGCCAAGATATCACGTTCCCAGATACGCAGTATTTT
-,TRBV27,-,TRBJ1-6,CASSFGVSGLSYNSPLHF,TGTGCCAGCAGTTTTGGGGTATCGGGCCTCTCCTATAATTCACCCCTCCACTTT
-,TRBV12-3/TRBV12-4,few,TRBJ2-4,CASRYRRASNIQYF,TGTGCCAGCAGATACAGGAGGGCCTCCAACATTCAGTACTTC
TRBD2,TRBV5-5,few,TRBJ2-3,CASSSIAGPRYF,TGTGCCAGCAGCTCAATAGCGGGCCCCAGGTATTTT
-,TRBV28,-,TRBJ1-3,CASSLLVGQGFMSGNTIYF,TGTGCCAGCAGTTTATTAGTTGGGCAGGGGTTTATGTCTGGAAACACCATATATTTT
-,TRBV10-3,-,TRBJ1-1,CAISDLNTEAFF,TGTGCCATCAGTGACTTGAACACTGAAGCTTTCTTT
TRBD2,TRBV20-1,-,TRBJ2-3,CSAGVAGGTDTQYF,TGCAGTGCTGGGGTAGCGGGAGGCACAGATACGCAGTATTTT
-,TRBV12-3/TRBV12-4,-,TRBJ1-1,CASSLSWGYNTEAFF,TGTGCCAGCAGTTTATCTTGGGGCTATAACACTGAAGCTTTCTTT
-,TRBV7-9,many,TRBJ1-1,CASYRIPLNTEAFF,TGTGCCAGCTACAGGATCCCGTTGAACACTGAAGCTTTCTTT
-,TRBV7-9,-,TRBJ1-1,CASSLAEKGLEAFF,TGTGCCAGCAGCTTAGCAGAGAAGGGGTTGGAAGCTTTCTTT
-,TRBV7-2,many,TRBJ2-1,CASSFMGHEQFF,TGTGCCAGCAGCTTCATGGGGCATGAGCAGTTCTTC
-,TRBV6-2/TRBV6-3,-,TRBJ1-1,CASSSDSKAFF,TGTGCCAGCAGTTCGGACAGCAAAGCTTTCTTT
-,TRBV4-1,few,TRBJ2-5,CASSHTGREYQETQYF,TGCGCCAGCAGCCATACAGGGCGGGAGTACCAAGAGACCCAGTACTTC
TRBD1,TRBV7-2,many,TRBJ2-5,CASADRRQETQYF,TGTGCCAGCGCGGACAGGAGGCAAGAGACCCAGTACTTC
-,TRBV6-2/TRBV6-3,-,TRBJ2-2,CASQADTGELFF,TGTGCCAGCCAGGCAGACACCGGGGAGCTGTTTTTT
-,TRBV7-6,-,TRBJ2-7,CASSWTDAYEQYF,TGTGCCAGCAGCTGGACCGATGCCTACGAGCAGTACTTC
TRBD2,TRBV27,-,TRBJ2-1,CASSFGRAEPQFF,TGTGCCAGCAGTTTCGGGAGGGCAGAACCACAGTTCTTC
TRBD2,TRBV4-3,few,TRBJ2-3,CASSQSTSDSTDTQYF,TGCGCCAGCAGCCAATCCACTAGCGACAGCACAGATACGCAGTATTTT
TRBD2,TRBV4-3,once,TRBJ2-5,CASSQKAGNRVETQYF,TGCGCCAGCAGCCAAAAAGCGGGGAATAGAGTGGAGACCCAGTACTTC
TRBD1,TRBV7-2,many,TRBJ1-2,CASSLDRGGGYTF,TGTGCCAGCAGCCTTGACAGGGGCGGTGGCTACACCTTC
TRBD2,TRBV12-3/TRBV12-4,-,TRBJ2-1,CASRLPSGLAGGPVHNEQFF,TGTGCCAGCAGACTGCCTTCGGGACTAGCGGGAGGGCCGGTCCACAATGAGCAGTTCTTC
TRBD1,TRBV12-3/TRBV12-4,many,TRBJ2-7,CASSSPGQGSYEQYF,TGTGCCAGCAGTTCCCCGGGACAGGGATCCTACGAGCAGTACTTC
TRBD2,TRBV7-2,-,TRBJ2-1,CASSLGTSEQFF,TGTGCCAGCAGCTTGGGGACTAGCGAGCAGTTCTTC
-,TRBV29-1,-,TRBJ2-6,CSVGAGSGANVLTF,TGCAGCGTTGGTGCTGGGTCTGGGGCCAACGTCCTGACTTTC
-,TRBV5-1,-,TRBJ2-2,CASSLGGPTQSTGELFF,TGCGCCAGCAGCCTCGGGGGCCCCACTCAAAGCACCGGGGAGCTGTTTTTT
TRBD2,TRBV7-2,many,TRBJ2-1,CASSPGLAGGRQFF,TGTGCCAGCAGCCCCGGGTTGGCGGGAGGGCGGCAGTTCTTC